The rows below give T cell receptor beta chains drawn from one sample of a study of molecular identifiers for immune sequencing clone quantification. TCRdb passed the PCR reads through MiXCR, listing each CDR3 protein once. The sample gives 7,500 to 10,000 distinct CDR3 sequences, approximately 15% of which show up once; approximately 1.6% is in the top ten. The material sequenced was naive CD8+ T cells from blood, with Jurkat cell RNA spiked in. These receptors all stem from a human donor in good health. Some libraries in this study had Jurkat cell RNA spiked in. Both conserved end residues are part of each CDR3. Fields, in order: D gene, clone size, V gene, J gene, CDR3 DNA, CDR3 protein. The D gene is left open where the match is weak. Rows give clone size only sometimes, using once, few, many, or a class for an expanded clone.

D gene: -
clone size: medium-sized
V gene: TRBV5-4
J gene: TRBJ1-1
CDR3 DNA: TGTGCCAGCAGCCCGGACGGGGTGGGCAGGGTGGTTACTGAAGCTTTCTTT
CDR3 protein: CASSPDGVGRVVTEAFF

D gene: -
clone size: many
V gene: TRBV11-2
J gene: TRBJ2-7
CDR3 DNA: TGTGCCAGCAGCTTATACGAGGACGAGCAGTACTTC
CDR3 protein: CASSLYEDEQYF

D gene: TRBD2
clone size: -
V gene: TRBV19
J gene: TRBJ2-3
CDR3 DNA: TGTGTCAGTAGTATAGGCGATAGCGGGAACACAGATACGCAGTATTTT
CDR3 protein: CVSSIGDSGNTDTQYF

D gene: -
clone size: many
V gene: TRBV28
J gene: TRBJ2-7
CDR3 DNA: TGTGCCAGCAGTCCCTCGGGTGGCCCCCACCTCTCCTACGAGCAGTACTTC
CDR3 protein: CASSPSGGPHLSYEQYF

D gene: -
clone size: medium-sized
V gene: TRBV6-5
J gene: TRBJ2-7
CDR3 DNA: TGTGCCAGCAGTTACTCGTTAGGGGGCTACGAGCAGTACTTC
CDR3 protein: CASSYSLGGYEQYF

D gene: TRBD2
clone size: medium-sized
V gene: TRBV3-1
J gene: TRBJ2-7
CDR3 DNA: TGTGCCAGCAGCCGACTAGCGCACACCTACGAGCAGTACTTC
CDR3 protein: CASSRLAHTYEQYF

D gene: -
clone size: medium-sized
V gene: TRBV7-9
J gene: TRBJ2-5
CDR3 DNA: TGTGCCAGCAGCCATTCACCAGAGACCCAGTACTTC
CDR3 protein: CASSHSPETQYF

D gene: -
clone size: many
V gene: TRBV27
J gene: TRBJ2-7
CDR3 DNA: TGTGCCAGCAGTTTAGAGACGGGGGTGAACGAGCAGTACTTC
CDR3 protein: CASSLETGVNEQYF

D gene: -
clone size: many
V gene: TRBV12-3/TRBV12-4
J gene: TRBJ2-5
CDR3 DNA: TGTGCCAGCAGTCGTTCGGACTTAGGGACCCAGTACTTC
CDR3 protein: CASSRSDLGTQYF

D gene: TRBD2
clone size: medium-sized
V gene: TRBV7-2
J gene: TRBJ2-3
CDR3 DNA: TGTGCCAGCAGCTTACCCGTGACTAGCGGGGGGGCAAATACGCAGTATTTT
CDR3 protein: CASSLPVTSGGANTQYF

D gene: TRBD1
clone size: few
V gene: TRBV23-1
J gene: TRBJ2-2
CDR3 DNA: TGCGCCAGCAGCCACAGGGGGCCCGGGGAGCTGTTTTTT
CDR3 protein: CASSHRGPGELFF

D gene: TRBD1
clone size: medium-sized
V gene: TRBV27
J gene: TRBJ2-3
CDR3 DNA: TGTGCCAGCAGTCCCCTGGGCCCCACAGGGGGGAGCACAGATACGCAGTATTTT
CDR3 protein: CASSPLGPTGGSTDTQYF

D gene: TRBD2
clone size: -
V gene: TRBV6-2/TRBV6-3
J gene: TRBJ2-7
CDR3 DNA: TGTGCCAGCAGTTGTCTAGCGGGAGCCTCCTACTACGAGCAGTACTTC
CDR3 protein: CASSCLAGASYYEQYF

D gene: -
clone size: medium-sized
V gene: TRBV19
J gene: TRBJ2-3
CDR3 DNA: TGTGCCAGTAGTATACGACAAAGCGCGGATACGCAGTATTTT
CDR3 protein: CASSIRQSADTQYF

D gene: TRBD2
clone size: many
V gene: TRBV19
J gene: TRBJ2-4
CDR3 DNA: TGTGCCAGTAGTATTGGACTAGCGGGAGGGTCGGTAAACATTCAGTACTTC
CDR3 protein: CASSIGLAGGSVNIQYF

D gene: -
clone size: medium-sized
V gene: TRBV7-6
J gene: TRBJ2-6
CDR3 DNA: TGTGCCAGCAGCGTGGACAACTCTGGGGCCAACGTCCTGACTTTC
CDR3 protein: CASSVDNSGANVLTF

D gene: TRBD2
clone size: medium-sized
V gene: TRBV29-1
J gene: TRBJ2-3
CDR3 DNA: TGCAGCGCCGGGGGACTAGCGGTCCCAGATACGCAGTATTTT
CDR3 protein: CSAGGLAVPDTQYF

D gene: TRBD1
clone size: medium-sized
V gene: TRBV28
J gene: TRBJ2-3
CDR3 DNA: TGTGCCAGCAGTTCAACGGACAGGGTAGCAGATACGCAGTATTTT
CDR3 protein: CASSSTDRVADTQYF

D gene: TRBD1
clone size: medium-sized
V gene: TRBV11-3
J gene: TRBJ1-5
CDR3 DNA: TGTGCCAGCAGCTTTAGACCGGGACAGGGCGGCAATCAGCCCCAGCATTTT
CDR3 protein: CASSFRPGQGGNQPQHF

D gene: -
clone size: -
V gene: TRBV12-3/TRBV12-4
J gene: TRBJ1-1
CDR3 DNA: TGTGCCAGCAGTTTTGGGGGCTGGGAAGCTTTCTTT
CDR3 protein: CASSFGGWEAFF

D gene: TRBD1
clone size: many
V gene: TRBV18
J gene: TRBJ2-7
CDR3 DNA: TGTGCCAGTTCTGGGACAGGGCCGCCCGAGCAGTACTTC
CDR3 protein: CASSGTGPPEQYF

D gene: -
clone size: medium-sized
V gene: TRBV7-8
J gene: TRBJ2-3
CDR3 DNA: TGTGCCAGCAGCTTAGTGGGGGCGGGGACTTTGGTCACAGATACGCAGTATTTT
CDR3 protein: CASSLVGAGTLVTDTQYF

D gene: -
clone size: many
V gene: TRBV19
J gene: TRBJ2-3
CDR3 DNA: TGTGCCAGTGGGACCGGGACAATTAGCACAGATACGCAGTATTTT
CDR3 protein: CASGTGTISTDTQYF

D gene: -
clone size: many
V gene: TRBV4-3
J gene: TRBJ1-1
CDR3 DNA: TGCGCCAGCAGCCAAGACCAAGGGGGGAACACTGAAGCTTTCTTT
CDR3 protein: CASSQDQGGNTEAFF

D gene: TRBD1
clone size: many
V gene: TRBV7-8
J gene: TRBJ2-1
CDR3 DNA: TGTGCCAGCAGCTTAGGGCAGGGGGCGCACAATGAGCAGTTCTTC
CDR3 protein: CASSLGQGAHNEQFF

D gene: -
clone size: medium-sized
V gene: TRBV7-6
J gene: TRBJ2-1
CDR3 DNA: TGTGCCAGCAGCTCCCCGTCGGGGCCCAAATACAATGAGCAGTTCTTC
CDR3 protein: CASSSPSGPKYNEQFF

D gene: -
clone size: medium-sized
V gene: TRBV30
J gene: TRBJ2-6
CDR3 DNA: TGTGCCTGGAGTGGAGGTGCTGGGGCCAACGTCCTGACTTTC
CDR3 protein: CAWSGGAGANVLTF

D gene: TRBD1
clone size: medium-sized
V gene: TRBV11-2
J gene: TRBJ2-7
CDR3 DNA: TGTGCCAGCAGCTCGGGACAGGGCTACGAGCAGTACTTC
CDR3 protein: CASSSGQGYEQYF

D gene: -
clone size: many
V gene: TRBV14
J gene: TRBJ2-5
CDR3 DNA: TGTGCCAGCAGCCGGGGGAGGTTAGAGACCCAGTACTTC
CDR3 protein: CASSRGRLETQYF

D gene: -
clone size: medium-sized
V gene: TRBV5-1
J gene: TRBJ1-1
CDR3 DNA: TGCGCCAGCAGCTTGGCCACAGGTTTTTTGAACACTGAAGCTTTCTTT
CDR3 protein: CASSLATGFLNTEAFF

D gene: -
clone size: many
V gene: TRBV29-1
J gene: TRBJ1-2
CDR3 DNA: TGCAGCGGTCAGGGCGTCTATGGCTACACCTTC
CDR3 protein: CSGQGVYGYTF

D gene: -
clone size: -
V gene: TRBV28
J gene: TRBJ2-7
CDR3 DNA: TGTGCCAGCGGTTTTCCCGGGCTCTCCTACGCGCAGTACTTC
CDR3 protein: CASGFPGLSYAQYF

D gene: -
clone size: many
V gene: TRBV9
J gene: TRBJ2-3
CDR3 DNA: TGTGCCAGCAGCACTTATGACGGCGGCAGGGGCGTGGCGGAGTCTAGCACAGATACGCAGTATTTT
CDR3 protein: CASSTYDGGRGVAESSTDTQYF

D gene: -
clone size: many
V gene: TRBV28
J gene: TRBJ2-3
CDR3 DNA: TGTGCCAGCAGTTCCCCATCCGGCAGGGCCACAGATACGCAGTATTTT
CDR3 protein: CASSSPSGRATDTQYF

D gene: -
clone size: many
V gene: TRBV27
J gene: TRBJ2-5
CDR3 DNA: TGTGCCAGCAGCCGAGCTGGGGTCCAAGAGACCCAGTACTTC
CDR3 protein: CASSRAGVQETQYF

D gene: TRBD1
clone size: many
V gene: TRBV9
J gene: TRBJ2-1
CDR3 DNA: TGTGCCAGCAGCGTAGCTCTGACAGGGGGTAACAATGAGCAGTTCTTC
CDR3 protein: CASSVALTGGNNEQFF

D gene: TRBD2
clone size: -
V gene: TRBV4-3
J gene: TRBJ2-5
CDR3 DNA: TGCGCCAGCAGCCCGAGGACTAGCGGGAGTATTCCCCAAGAGACCCAGTACTTC
CDR3 protein: CASSPRTSGSIPQETQYF

D gene: -
clone size: many
V gene: TRBV12-3/TRBV12-4
J gene: TRBJ1-4
CDR3 DNA: TGTGCCAGCAGTTCAACCCGGGAGATTAATGAGAAACTGTTTTTT
CDR3 protein: CASSSTREINEKLFF

D gene: -
clone size: medium-sized
V gene: TRBV3-1
J gene: TRBJ1-4
CDR3 DNA: TGTGCCAGCAGCCAACAGGGCAGTGAAAAACTGTTTTTT
CDR3 protein: CASSQQGSEKLFF

D gene: TRBD1
clone size: -
V gene: TRBV5-1
J gene: TRBJ2-7
CDR3 DNA: TGCGCCAGCAGCGAGCCGTTCAGGGGGATCCGTGATGGCGACGAGCAGTACTTC
CDR3 protein: CASSEPFRGIRDGDEQYF

D gene: -
clone size: -
V gene: TRBV4-3
J gene: TRBJ2-3
CDR3 DNA: TGCGCCAGCAGCCCAGGCGTCGCGGGTCCCCCGGCAACGCAGTATTTT
CDR3 protein: CASSPGVAGPPATQYF

D gene: -
clone size: medium-sized
V gene: TRBV6-1
J gene: TRBJ2-7
CDR3 DNA: TGTGCCACCTCCGAGATAGGGCATTTC
CDR3 protein: CATSEIGHF

D gene: TRBD1
clone size: many
V gene: TRBV25-1
J gene: TRBJ1-6
CDR3 DNA: TGTGCCAGCAGTGTTGGACAGGGTGATTCACCCCTCCACTTT
CDR3 protein: CASSVGQGDSPLHF

D gene: TRBD2
clone size: many
V gene: TRBV6-2/TRBV6-3
J gene: TRBJ2-7
CDR3 DNA: TGTGCCAGCGGTATAGCGGGAAACTCCTACGAGCAGTACTTC
CDR3 protein: CASGIAGNSYEQYF

D gene: -
clone size: many
V gene: TRBV12-3/TRBV12-4
J gene: TRBJ2-7
CDR3 DNA: TGTGCCAGCAGTTCGGGACGGATCTACGAGCAGTACTTC
CDR3 protein: CASSSGRIYEQYF

D gene: TRBD2
clone size: medium-sized
V gene: TRBV4-3
J gene: TRBJ2-3
CDR3 DNA: TGCGCCAGCAGCCCACTAGCGGGGGGGGGTGCAGATACGCAGTATTTT
CDR3 protein: CASSPLAGGGADTQYF

D gene: -
clone size: medium-sized
V gene: TRBV2
J gene: TRBJ2-3
CDR3 DNA: TGTGCCAGCAGTGACGGCTCGACTAGTCTTGACACAGATACGCAGTATTTT
CDR3 protein: CASSDGSTSLDTDTQYF